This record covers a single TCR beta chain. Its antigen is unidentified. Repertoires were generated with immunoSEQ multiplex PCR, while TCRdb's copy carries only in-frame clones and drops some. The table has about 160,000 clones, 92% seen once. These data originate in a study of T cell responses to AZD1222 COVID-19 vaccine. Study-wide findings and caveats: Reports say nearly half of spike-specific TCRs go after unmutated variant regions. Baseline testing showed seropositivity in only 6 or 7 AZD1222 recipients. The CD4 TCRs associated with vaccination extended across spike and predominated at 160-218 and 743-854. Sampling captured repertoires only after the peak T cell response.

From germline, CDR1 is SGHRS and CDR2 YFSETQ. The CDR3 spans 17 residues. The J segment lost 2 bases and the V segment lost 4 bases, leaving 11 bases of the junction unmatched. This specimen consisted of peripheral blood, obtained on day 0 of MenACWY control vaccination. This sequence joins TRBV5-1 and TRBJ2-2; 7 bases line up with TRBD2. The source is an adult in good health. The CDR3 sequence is CASSRGSAGANTGELFF. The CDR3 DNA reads TGCGCCAGCAGCCGGGGTTCGGCGGGAGCAAACACCGGGGAGCTGTTTTTT. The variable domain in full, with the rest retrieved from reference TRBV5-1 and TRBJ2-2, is KAGVTQTPRYLIKTRGQQVTLSCSPISGHRSVSWYQQTPGQGLQFLFEYFSETQRNKGNFPGRFSGRQFSNSRSEMNVSTLELGDSALYLCASSRGSAGANTGELFFGEGSRLTVL.